This TCR beta chain was documented in a study of human T cells and chemical hapten exposure. Indicated time point: patch test 3, about 24 weeks after DPC sensitization. Regarding treatment: therapeutic diphenylcyclopropenone sensitization with weekly scalp DPC. At least ten counts were recorded for this clonotype. Its antigen is still unknown. Study-level findings and limits: A positive correlation with patch test score was shown by PT1 expanded TCR counts.

This CDR3 contains 15 residues. V dropped 7 bases and J dropped 5; count of bases not matched to a gene: 13. Germline V gives CDR1 LGHNT, CDR2 FRNRAP. TCRdb reanalysed the RACE reads using MiXCR and keeps one entry per CDR3 protein. The table lists 95,000 to 150,000 distinct CDR3 sequences, around 10% of them singletons. This receptor was obtained from a woman aged 45 to 65 with alopecia areata. Some clones in this sample may be carry-over from other donors' samples. The rearrangement joins TRBV12-5 to TRBJ1-2; 7 bases agree with TRBD1. This sample comprised whole blood, obtained in connection with sensitization to the hapten diphenylcyclopropenone (DPC). The CDR3 here is CASAPMAGGGYGYTF. CDR3 nucleotide sequence: TGTGCTAGTGCCCCCATGGCAGGGGGGGGATATGGCTACACCTTC.